The clone carrying this T cell receptor beta chain came up once. Its target is not known. Germline assignment: CDR1 ENHRY and CDR2 SYGVKD. J gave up 7 bases and V 3 bases, and 12 bases lay outside the gene matches. The CDR3 runs to 16 residues. Cells designated naive CD8 were CD45RO-negative and were positively selected for CCR7, with terminally differentiated effector memory CD45RA+ cells excluded. This entry is derived from a study of shared clonotypes between healthy human individuals. Study results and limitations: Estimated richness was generally greater in naive than memory subsets. With a handful of donors compared, roughly 5% of naive CD4 clonotypes were shared.

Genomic DNA (from each subset) was split evenly across several immunoSEQ plates. TCRdb's copy holds only in-frame clones and misses some; the assay was immunoSEQ multiplex PCR. The sample has under 1 million clones, approximately 96% seen once. Source material: naive CD8+ T cells sorted from blood. The sequence came from a man aged 30 to 45 in good health. The rearrangement uses TRBV10-3 and TRBJ2-5; 9 nucleotides agree with TRBD2. CDR3 coding DNA: TGTGCCATCAGTGAAAGGCGACTAGCGGCGATCCCGACCCAGTACTTC. Protein product: CAISERRLAAIPTQYF.